This passage covers 18 T cell receptor beta chains from one sample sequenced in a study of CD8 T cells in ankylosing spondylitis. TCRdb re-called the 5' RACE reads with MiXCR, one entry per CDR3 protein. The top ten clones hold about 2.7% of a sample with roughly 120,000 distinct CDR3 sequences, roughly 13% of them seen once. The sample was blood, either unsorted or a sorted T cell fraction (not recorded which). The receptors originated from a female donor with ankylosing spondylitis or in good health (not recorded which).

This CDR3 is CASRPAGTVMSNQPQHF. The CDR3 DNA follows: TGTGCCAGCAGACCGGCCGGGACAGTTATGAGCAATCAGCCCCAGCATTTT. The rearrangement links TRBV6-1 to TRBJ1-5; 7 nucleotides agree with TRBD1. The CDR3 spans 17 residues. The junction had 12 bases not matched to a gene; V was cut back by 6 bases and J by 1 base. Germline CDR1 and CDR2: MNHNS and SASEGT.

V and J are TRBV5-1 and TRBJ2-2; 12 nucleotides align to TRBD2. The CDR3 runs to 15 residues. Germline CDR1 and CDR2: SGHRS and YFSETQ. With 6 bases clipped from V and 5 bases from J, the junction kept 5 bases outside the gene matches. The CDR3: CASNLGLAGTGELFF. As DNA, the CDR3 is TGCGCCAGCAACTTAGGACTAGCGGGGACCGGGGAGCTGTTTTTT.

This clonotype was picked up a small number of times. The chain employs TRBV20-1 and TRBJ2-5, with D possibly TRBD2 on 6 matching bases. Germline values: CDR1 DFQATT, CDR2 SNEGSKA (reference sequence). V was clipped by 0 bases and J by 6 bases, with 23 bases between them. CDR3 length equals 17 residues. CDR3 protein: CSARDVMTSPSSKTQYF. The CDR3 region has the DNA TGCAGTGCTAGAGATGTGATGACTAGTCCATCCTCGAAGACCCAGTACTTC.

This clonotype has more than one count but fewer than ten. The chain joins TRBV6-4 to TRBJ2-1, with D unresolved. The V gene's germline CDR1 is MRHNA and CDR2 SNTAGT. The CDR3 has 15 amino acids. The germline V and J ends were trimmed by 3 bases and 0 bases, with 9 bases remaining between them. CDR3 region: CASSEGSSSYNEQFF. CDR3 bases: TGTGCCAGCAGTGAAGGGTCGAGCTCCTACAATGAGCAGTTCTTC.

The V gene is TRBV5-1, the J gene TRBJ1-2; D is unresolved. This CDR3 comprises 14 residues. Germline lookup yields CDR1 SGHRS and CDR2 YFSETQ. Trimming took 4 bases from V and 2 from J, leaving 12 bases between them. The CDR3 spells CASSPGGGNYGYTF. The CDR3 DNA follows: TGCGCCAGCAGCCCGGGAGGAGGGAACTATGGCTACACCTTC.

The table lists this clonotype with many counts. The V and J genes are TRBV6-5 and TRBJ1-1; D uncertain. The ends were cut back, 10 bases at V and 3 bases at J, with 9 bases in the middle. There are 11 residues in the CDR3. Germline lookup yields CDR1 MNHEY and CDR2 SVGAGI. The DNA for the CDR3 is TGTGCCATAGGGTGGGACACTGAAGCTTTCTTT. Amino acid sequence: CAIGWDTEAFF.

The rearrangement joins TRBV24-1 to TRBJ2-4, with D tentatively TRBD2 (6 bases). Trimming shortened V by 1 base and J by 0 bases, and 27 bases separated the two germline ends. This CDR3 region has 22 residues. Germline V gives CDR1 KGHDR, CDR2 SFDVKD. The CDR3 spells CATSDFRGDFRKKILAKNIQYF. The DNA of the CDR3 is TGTGCCACCAGTGATTTTAGAGGGGACTTTAGAAAGAAGATTCTAGCCAAAAACATTCAGTACTTC.

This clonotype was observed at least ten times. The genes are TRBV20-1 and TRBJ2-7, with 10 bases fitting TRBD1. This CDR3 is 13 amino acids long. Germline V CDR1 and CDR2: DFQATT, SNEGSKA (reference sequence). Unmatched junction bases numbered 5, after V lost 4 bases and J lost 5 bases. For the CDR3, the DNA is TGCAGTGCTACGGGACAGGGGAGCCACGAGCAGTACTTC. Amino acids: CSATGQGSHEQYF.

This clonotype was detected only once. The chain employs TRBV19 and TRBJ1-6; D may be TRBD1 (5 bases). Germline V lookup: CDR1 LNHDA, CDR2 SQIVND (reference sequence). Trimming removed 5 bases from V and 7 bases from J, with 15 bases in between. The CDR3 contains 15 residues. In DNA form, the CDR3 reads TGTGCCAGTAGTGTACAGCCCGGGGCGAATTCACCCCTCCACTTT. This translates into CASSVQPGANSPLHF.

This clonotype has more than one count but fewer than ten. This chain uses TRBV10-3 with TRBJ2-7; the match to TRBD2 covers 9 bases. The CDR3 loop spans 16 amino acids. CDR1 and CDR2 from the germline V gene are ENHRY and SYGVKD. V shed 2 bases, J shed 0 bases, and the junction held 5 bases outside the gene matches. In nucleotides, the CDR3 is TGTGCCATCAGTGAGGCTAGCGGGAAGCCCTCCTACGAGCAGTACTTC. Protein sequence: CAISEASGKPSYEQYF.

This clonotype has a count of ten or more. The chain recombines TRBV20-1 with TRBJ2-3; 7 nucleotides agree with TRBD1. The V and J ends lost 6 bases and 4 bases, in that order; junction bases with no gene match: 10. CDR3 length: 14 residues. Germline V gives CDR1 DFQATT, CDR2 SNEGSKA (reference sequence). The CDR3 protein is CSATGTVKADTQYF. In DNA, the CDR3 is TGCAGTGCCACCGGGACAGTTAAAGCAGATACGCAGTATTTT.

V and J are TRBV27 and TRBJ1-1, with a weak D call TRBD1 (6 bases). The CDR3 totals 14 residues. Germline V gives CDR1 MNHEY, CDR2 SMNVEV (reference sequence). V was clipped by 4 bases and J by 7 bases, with 16 bases between them. For the CDR3, the DNA is TGTGCCAGCAGTTCCGGACAGCCACGGAGTGAAGCTTTCTTT. Protein: CASSSGQPRSEAFF.

V usage is TRBV7-2 and J usage is TRBJ2-7; D is unresolved. Germline lookup yields CDR1 SGHTA and CDR2 FQGNSA. This CDR3 spans 12 amino acids. V lost 5 bases to trimming and J lost 6 bases, with 11 bases between them. CDR3: CASSPSAVEQYF. The CDR3 DNA reads TGTGCCAGCAGCCCGTCCGCGGTCGAGCAGTACTTC.

This clonotype occurred a few times. V is TRBV5-1 and J is TRBJ2-1; 11 nucleotides match TRBD2. Germline V lookup: CDR1 SGHRS, CDR2 YFSETQ. The CDR3 is made up of 16 amino acids. The J segment lost 7 bases and the V segment lost 4 bases, leaving 10 bases of the junction unmatched. The CDR3 region is CASSPGSGGASNEQFF. The CDR3 DNA reads as TGCGCCAGCAGCCCAGGTAGCGGGGGGGCCTCAAATGAGCAGTTCTTC.

The V gene is TRBV5-1, the J gene TRBJ2-1; 11 nucleotides agree with TRBD2. Germline-derived CDR1 and CDR2 are SGHRS and YFSETQ. V lost 2 bases, J lost 7 bases, and 5 bases stayed unmatched. The CDR3 runs 15 residues. CDR3 sequence (DNA): TGCGCCAGCAGCTTTCCTAGCGGGAGGTTTAATGAGCAGTTCTTC. Translation: CASSFPSGRFNEQFF.

A remark on this clonotype: Being one base from a much bigger clone, this may be a read error. The rearrangement links TRBV5-1 to TRBJ2-5, with D unclear. The germline V gene encodes CDR1 SGHRS and CDR2 YFSETQ. CDR3 length equals 11 residues. Trimming left V 0 bases short and J 7 bases short, with 4 bases between. Here the CDR3 reads CASSLDGTQYF. The CDR3 nucleotides are TGCGCCAGCAGCTTGGATGGGACCCAGTACTTC.

This clonotype has a count of ten or more. The chain is built from TRBV4-1 and TRBJ1-2; TRBD1 might be the D (6 bases). The CDR3 sequence is 16 residues long. V dropped 1 base and J dropped 4 bases, with 16 bases sitting between them. In germline, CDR1 is MGHRA, CDR2 YSYEKL. The CDR3 DNA reads TGCGCCAGCAGCCAAGGGGCCGGACAGAGTTTCTATGGCTACACCTTC. This sequence encodes CASSQGAGQSFYGYTF.

A remark on this clonotype: The conserved phenylalanine or tryptophan normally closing the CDR3 is absent here, so this likely arose from a read error. The chain links TRBV5-1 to TRBJ1-1, with 7 bases lining up with TRBD1. CDR3 size: 14 residues. V lost 3 bases to trimming and J lost 2 bases; unmatched junction nucleotides: 4. The germline V gene has CDR1 SGHRS and CDR2 YFSETQ. The CDR3 sequence is CASSSGQFNTEAFL. In DNA, the CDR3 is TGCGCCAGCAGCTCGGGACAGTTCAACACTGAAGCTTTCTTG.